Detailed here is one T cell receptor (beta chain). Trimming at V came to 0 bases and at J to 2 bases, leaving 6 bases not matched to a gene. The germline CDR1 and CDR2 sequences are SGHNT and YYREEE (reference sequence). The CDR3 extends over 16 amino acids. These data originate in a study of blood T cell repertoires in COVID-19. The age range of participants was about 18 to 89 years, with residence in about two dozen US areas. Per the original methods: Amplification from reference gene primers served as the basis for estimated nucleated cell counts. Assay used: immunoSEQ multiplex PCR; TCRdb lists only in-frame clones, some missing. V and J calls and clone size come straight from that table; D and trimming were deduced from the DNA. Of 350,000 or so clones in the sample, roughly 90% were seen once.

This clonotype was obtained from a woman aged 25 to 39 who had recovered from COVID-19. Source material: PBMCs or T cells enriched from blood (not recorded which). V and J are TRBV5-4 and TRBJ2-3; TRBD2 matches at 7 bases. The DNA for the CDR3 is TGTGCCAGCAGCTTGGTTCTAGCGGCCCACACAGATACGCAGTATTTT. Residues: CASSLVLAAHTDTQYF.